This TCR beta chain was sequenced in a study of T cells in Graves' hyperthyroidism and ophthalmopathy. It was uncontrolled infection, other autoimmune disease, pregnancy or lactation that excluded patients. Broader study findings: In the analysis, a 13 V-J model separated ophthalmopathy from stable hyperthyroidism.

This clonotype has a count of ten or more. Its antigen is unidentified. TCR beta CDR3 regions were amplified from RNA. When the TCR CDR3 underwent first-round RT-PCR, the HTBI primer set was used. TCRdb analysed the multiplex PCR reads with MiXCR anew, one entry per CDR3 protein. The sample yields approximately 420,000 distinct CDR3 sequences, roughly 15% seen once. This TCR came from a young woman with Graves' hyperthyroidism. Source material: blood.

The CDR3 region is CAISESDGQGYGYTF. CDR3 coding DNA: TGTGCCATCAGTGAGTCCGATGGGCAAGGCTATGGCTACACCTTC. The chain recombines TRBV10-3 with TRBJ1-2, with no clear D. CDR1 is ENHRY and CDR2 is SYGVKD in the germline V gene. V was pared by 0 bases and J by 4 bases, with 12 bases between. CDR3 length equals 15 residues.